This TCR beta chain was recovered during a study of blood T cells in healthy people across ages (dated by TCRdb to the mid-2010s). As for the study more broadly: In model experiments, template switching captured about one uniquely barcoded TCR beta cDNA molecule for every two T cells. Donors of different ages were randomly distributed across sequencing lanes to avoid experimental bias. The study measured age-related changes in TCR beta repertoire diversity using deep sequencing normalized with unique cDNA molecular identifiers. For two donors (one aged 18 to 30 and one aged 80 or older), the study analyzed two additional independent replicas of 1 million unique cDNA reads from the same blood draw. Four age groups were formed from the donors: young (average approximately 15 years), middle-aged (around 37), aged (under 70) and long-lived (roughly 88).

The donors were 40 or so Caucasian individuals from Russia, aged roughly 6 to 100 years, who were systemically healthy. Each donor gave ten milliliters of peripheral blood, drawn into EDTA-treated Vacutainer tubes. PBMCs were isolated by Ficoll-Paque density-gradient centrifugation, with at least 6 million obtained per sample. Total RNA was extracted from PBMCs with Trizol reagent, with at least 6 micrograms obtained per sample. For every donor, flow cytometry on a PBMC aliquot measured the percentage of naive CD45RAhigh/CD27high T cells. Receptor amplification or capture employed 5' RACE. A second PCR of roughly 7 to 12 cycles was run with a J-beta primer mix and a sample-barcoded 5' primer. Each TCR beta cDNA molecule received a unique molecular identifier from a template-switch 5' adaptor carrying 12 random nucleotides. At least 2.5 million CDR3-containing paired-end reads were obtained from each sample. First-strand cDNA synthesis was performed from all RNA using the Mint cDNA synthesis kit, with priming by a TRBC-specific oligonucleotide. Following uracil-DNA glycosylase treatment, all cDNA underwent a first 18-cycle PCR with the universal primers M1SS and BC2_uni_R. Per the source publication's procedure: Each sample was normalized by randomly selecting 1 million high-quality reads, each carrying a distinct molecular identifier. Instead of being binned into consensus sequences, reads with shared molecular identifiers were discarded. MiTCR, set to a Q25 quality threshold and the strictest error-elimination algorithm, was used for CDR3 identification, clonotype clustering and error correction. A nonparametric unseen species model with Euler transformation was used to estimate lower-bound total TCR beta diversity. TCRdb reprocessed the public reads (quality trimming at Q25 with fastp, clone calling with MiXCR) and kept in-frame beta chains. One record per CDR3 amino acid sequence lists the most common genes and DNA. Clone size and V and J calls follow TCRdb, not the original study. The sample data list approximately 1,700,000 distinct CDR3 sequences, and more than 35% of these were observed just once. The ten largest clones take up roughly 23% of the sample.

The CDR3 starts with the cysteine, ends with the phenylalanine, and has 14 residues. The kept DNA is CDR3 alone, 42 bases in frame from the first base. Deletion took 6 bases off V and 6 bases off J, with a span of 18 bases between the germline ends. The germline V gene (reference sequence) sets CDR1 to DFQATT and CDR2 to SNEGSKA. Results the study describes overall, beyond this receptor: Bulk unsorted PBMC profiling prevented conclusive comparison of naive and antigen-experienced compartments. Observed TCR beta diversity per million T cells fell roughly linearly with age, and a significant reduction was already apparent by age around 40. Compared with the aged group, more naive CD4+ T cells, fewer expanded clones and increased TCR diversity were shown by the long-lived group, suggesting age selection. A strong correlation was found between observed TCR beta diversity and the percentage of naive T cells measured by flow cytometry. Because donor CMV infection status was unknown, age-related changes in expanded clonotypes were potentially confounded. Estimates of total diversity based on one million sequenced T cells were considered lower bounds and underestimates.

As concerns this clonotype: Its antigen specificity is not known. No base quality information exists; no much larger clone differs at one position.

The TCR comes from a human donor in good health. The chain employs TRBV20-1 and TRBJ2-1, and the D gene may be TRBD2, 7 bases matching. Source material: blood. The DNA sequence is given as TGCAGTGCCGCGAGGGGGGGGGACACCAATGAGCAGTTCTTC. The resulting protein is CSAARGGDTNEQFF.